These T cell receptor beta chains were read from a single sample in a study of OX40 agonist ivuxolimab in advanced cancers. The repertoire was sequenced with immunoSEQ multiplex PCR; TCRdb's copy has only in-frame clones and lacks some. Of tens of thousands of clones in the sample, approximately 92% were seen once. The source was CD4+ or CD8+ T cells sorted from blood, collected in a trial of the OX40 agonist ivuxolimab. These receptors all come from an adult with an advanced solid tumor such as melanoma, head and neck, liver or kidney cancer. The CDR3 runs from the conserved cysteine through the conserved F or W. The D gene is left open where the match is weak. Clone size is shown for a subset of rows, as once, few, many or a class of expanded clone.

v_call	clone_size	j_call	d_call	cdr3_nt	cdr3_aa
TRBV5-8	.	TRBJ2-1	TRBD1	TGTGCCAGCAGCACGGGGTTAGGACAGGACTTCTACAATGAGCAGTTCTTC	CASSTGLGQDFYNEQFF
TRBV7-9	.	TRBJ2-1	.	TGTGCCAGCAGCTTAGTACAGGGGTGGAGGGGTGAGCAGTTCTTC	CASSLVQGWRGEQFF
TRBV10-2	.	TRBJ2-7	TRBD1	TGCGCCAGCGAGGACAGGGGGCTTAGAGAGCAGTACTTC	CASEDRGLREQYF
TRBV6-6	.	TRBJ1-3	.	TGTGCCAGCAGCACCGGGGTCTCTGGAAACACCATATATTTT	CASSTGVSGNTIYF
TRBV7-9	.	TRBJ2-5	.	TGTGCCAGCAGCTTATACGGACAAGAGACCCAGTACTTC	CASSLYGQETQYF
TRBV4-1	.	TRBJ1-1	.	TGCGCCAGCCGCGAGGCAGGGACCTTCATGAACACTGAAGCTTTCTTT	CASREAGTFMNTEAFF
TRBV2	.	TRBJ2-2	.	TGTGCCAGCAGTGAAGACAGGAACACCGGGGAGCTGTTTTTT	CASSEDRNTGELFF
TRBV7-9	.	TRBJ1-2	.	TGTGCCAGCTCGGGCCAGGATCGCTATGGCTACACCTTC	CASSGQDRYGYTF
TRBV5-1	.	TRBJ2-7	.	TGCGCCAGCAGCGCGGACAGTTACGAGCAGTACTTC	CASSADSYEQYF
TRBV4-1	.	TRBJ1-4	TRBD1	TGCGCCAGCAGCCAACCCCCAGGACAGGGGGTGATTAAGGGTGAAAAACTGTTTTTT	CASSQPPGQGVIKGEKLFF
TRBV6-1	.	TRBJ1-1	.	TGTGCCAGCAGTGAAAACCCGGGGGACACTGAAGCTTTCTTT	CASSENPGDTEAFF
TRBV6-5	.	TRBJ1-2	.	TGTGCCAGCAGTTACTCGGGGGCCGGGACTGCTGGTTACACCTTC	CASSYSGAGTAGYTF
TRBV27	.	TRBJ2-7	TRBD2	TGTGCCAGCAGTTTAAGAGCTAGCGGGCGCCCCTCCTACGAGCAGTACTTC	CASSLRASGRPSYEQYF
TRBV2	.	TRBJ1-5	.	TGTGCCAGCAACGTCGTCCGGGATCAGCCCCAGCATTTT	CASNVVRDQPQHF
TRBV6-5	.	TRBJ1-4	.	TGTGCCAGCAGTTATCGTGCGAGTCCTAATGAAAAACTGTTTTTT	CASSYRASPNEKLFF
TRBV5-4	.	TRBJ1-2	.	TGTGCCAGCAGCTTGGATTCCGGGGGCCTCGGCTACACCTTC	CASSLDSGGLGYTF
TRBV7-6	.	TRBJ2-2	TRBD2	TGTGCCAGCAGCTTATCCCTAGCGGGAGTCACCGGGGAGCTGTTTTTT	CASSLSLAGVTGELFF
TRBV5-4	.	TRBJ1-2	TRBD1	TGTGCCAGCAGCTTGGTAGGGGGCGATGGCTACACCTTC	CASSLVGGDGYTF
TRBV23-1	once	TRBJ2-1	.	TGCGCCAGCACACGTGAAGATAAGGCCGACAATGAGCAGTTCTTC	CASTREDKADNEQFF
TRBV6-1	.	TRBJ2-5	TRBD1	TGTGCCAGCATCACAGGGGCCATGGAGACCCAGTACTTC	CASITGAMETQYF
TRBV19	.	TRBJ2-7	.	TGTGCCAGTAGTTTTAGGACCGCCTACGAGCAGTACTTC	CASSFRTAYEQYF
TRBV14	.	TRBJ1-1	.	TGTGCCAGCAGCCAAGGGTTAGGGGGGCCTGGGGGCACTGAAGCTTTCTTT	CASSQGLGGPGGTEAFF
TRBV27	.	TRBJ2-7	TRBD1	TGTGCCAGCAGTACCCGACAGGGTCAGTCCGAGCAGTACTTT	CASSTRQGQSEQYF
TRBV13	.	TRBJ1-4	TRBD1	TGTGCCAGCAGCTCAGGGGGACAGAGAAATGAAAAACTGTTTTTT	CASSSGGQRNEKLFF